A selection of T cell receptor beta chains follows, all from one sample in a study of T cells after posttransplantation cyclophosphamide. TCRdb keeps only in-frame clones here, not all; method: immunoSEQ multiplex PCR. The sample lists 20,000 to 25,000 clones, 95% to 98% occurring once. Sequenced material: naive CD4+ T cells sorted from PBMCs. All receptors come from a man between 45 and 60 years old in good health, CMV-negative, and a related stem cell transplant donor. CDR3s include the opening cysteine and the closing phenylalanine or tryptophan. A D gene is named only where the DNA matches it firmly. The listing skips clone size in some rows; elsewhere it reads once, few, many or a size class.

clone_size	v_call	d_call	j_call	cdr3_nt	cdr3_aa
.	TRBV6-6	TRBD1	TRBJ2-7	TGTGCCAGCACTTCGACCGCCGGGACAGGGATGTACGAGCAGTACTTC	CASTSTAGTGMYEQYF
.	TRBV2	TRBD1	TRBJ1-5	TGTGCCAGCCGGGACAGGGGAACCGGTCAGCCCCAGCATTTT	CASRDRGTGQPQHF
.	TRBV7-3	.	TRBJ2-2	TGTGCCAGCAGCTCAACCCGAAACACCGGGGAGCCGTTTTTT	CASSSTRNTGEPFF
.	TRBV6-4	TRBD1	TRBJ2-1	TGTGCCAGCAGTGCGCAGGGGGCGGAAAATGAGCAGTTCTTC	CASSAQGAENEQFF
.	TRBV11-2	TRBD2	TRBJ2-1	TGTGCCAGCAGCTTAGTTACAGGCGGGGGCTACAATGAGCAGTTCTTC	CASSLVTGGGYNEQFF
.	TRBV11-3	TRBD2	TRBJ2-5	TGTGCCAGCAGCTTAGGGACTCTAGCGGGAGAGCGGGAGACCCAGTACTTC	CASSLGTLAGERETQYF
.	TRBV6-5	.	TRBJ2-1	TGTGCCAGCAGCAACACCAGGAATGAGCAGTTCTTC	CASSNTRNEQFF
.	TRBV6-6	TRBD1	TRBJ1-1	TGTGCCAGCAGCAGGGGGCCAGCCACTGAAGCTTTCTTT	CASSRGPATEAFF
.	TRBV5-4	.	TRBJ2-3	TGTGCCAGCAGCTCGAGAGATACGCAGTATTTT	CASSSRDTQYF
.	TRBV20-1	.	TRBJ2-5	TGCAGTGCTTTTTATCAAGAGACCCAGTACTTC	CSAFYQETQYF
once	TRBV6-5	TRBD1	TRBJ1-1	TGTGCCAGCAGTTTGGCGGGACAGGGGACCACTGAAGCTTTCTTT	CASSLAGQGTTEAFF
.	TRBV7-3	TRBD1	TRBJ2-1	TGTGCCAGCAGCAATACCGGGACAGGGTTTCATGAGCAGTTCTTC	CASSNTGTGFHEQFF
.	TRBV7-9	.	TRBJ2-3	TGTGCCAGCAGCTTAATGGGGGCAAGGACAGATACGCAGTATTTT	CASSLMGARTDTQYF
once	TRBV2	.	TRBJ2-3	TGTGCCAGCTTAGTAGTCCGCGATACGCAGTATTTT	CASLVVRDTQYF
.	TRBV11-3	.	TRBJ2-3	TGTGCCAGCAGCACTAGGGGGACTAATACTAGCACAGATACGCAGTATTTT	CASSTRGTNTSTDTQYF
.	TRBV2	TRBD1	TRBJ2-2	TGTGCCAGCAGAGCAACGACAGGGCCCACCGGGGAGCTGTTTTTT	CASRATTGPTGELFF
.	TRBV5-8	.	TRBJ2-1	TGTGCCAGCAGCTTGGTAGGAGCGGGTCCTTCCTACAATGAGCAGTTCTTC	CASSLVGAGPSYNEQFF
.	TRBV10-1	.	TRBJ2-5	.	CASSDQFFGQYF
.	TRBV5-1	TRBD1	TRBJ1-4	TGCGCCAGCAGCATAACGACAGGGACTAATGAAAAACTGTTTTTT	CASSITTGTNEKLFF
.	TRBV5-8	.	TRBJ1-2	TGTGCCAGCAGTTGGGGGGGACGGACATGGTATGGCTACACCTTC	CASSWGGRTWYGYTF
.	TRBV5-1	.	TRBJ2-7	TGCGCCAGCAGCTTGGGTAGCGACGAGCAGTACTTC	CASSLGSDEQYF
.	TRBV18	TRBD2	TRBJ2-3	TGTGCCAGCTCACGACGGACTAGCGGGCTTAGCACAGATACGCAGTATTTT	CASSRRTSGLSTDTQYF
.	TRBV2	.	TRBJ2-1	TGTGCCAGCAGGAAGCTCCACTTCAATGAGCAGTTCTTC	CASRKLHFNEQFF
once	TRBV18	TRBD1	TRBJ1-4	TGTGCCAGCTCACCGACAGGGGGCAGGGAAAAACTGTTTTTT	CASSPTGGREKLFF